The 10 T cell receptor beta chains reported below all come from one sample, sequenced in a study of T cells in localized non-small cell lung cancer. Assay: immunoSEQ multiplex PCR; the TCRdb copy retains only in-frame clones and omits some. This sample carries approximately 35,000 clones, over 80% of them seen once, and the ten largest clones take approximately 5%. Sample: PBMCs, taken before any cancer treatment. Receptors were obtained from a man aged 35 to 69 with stage II lung adenocarcinoma.

V is TRBV5-4 and J is TRBJ2-1; D remains unclear. V lost 0 bases and J lost 7, with 5 bases in between. CDR3 length equals 12 residues. Germline CDR1 reads SGHNT; CDR2 reads YYREEE (reference sequence). CDR3 nucleotides: TGTGCCAGCAGCTTGGGTCTTAATGAGCAGTTCTTC. Translated, it gives CASSLGLNEQFF.

V is TRBV6-1 and J is TRBJ2-1; no reliable D call. CDR3 size: 19 residues. With 0 bases removed from V and 2 bases from J, the gap between germline ends came to 20 bases. The V gene's germline CDR1 is MNHNS and CDR2 SASEGT. The CDR3 region is CASSEARSLTQLTYNEQFF. The CDR3 DNA reads as TGTGCCAGCAGTGAAGCGAGGAGTTTAACCCAACTGACCTACAATGAGCAGTTCTTC.

The chain joins TRBV19 to TRBJ1-2; possible D gene TRBD1, 6 bases. From germline, CDR1 is LNHDA and CDR2 SQIVND (reference sequence). This CDR3 region has 15 residues. Trimming took 7 bases from V and 3 from J, leaving 18 bases between them. The CDR3 sequence: CASTTSPGDDYGYTF. The CDR3 DNA reads TGTGCCAGTACCACAAGTCCAGGGGATGACTATGGCTACACCTTC.

The J gene is TRBJ2-7, the V gene TRBV4-1; 9 bases are shared with TRBD1. Germline V gene lookup returns CDR1 MGHRA and CDR2 YSYEKL. Trimming at V came to 1 base and at J to 10 bases, leaving 14 bases not matched to a gene. The CDR3 runs 16 residues. For the CDR3, the DNA is TGCGCCAGCAGCCAAGTATTCCAGGGACAGGGAGGAGGACAGTACTTC. Residues: CASSQVFQGQGGGQYF.

This chain joins TRBV14 and TRBJ2-7; D possibly corresponds to TRBD2 (6 bases). The V end lost 1 base, the J end lost 0 bases, and 19 bases lay between the germline ends. CDR1 and CDR2 from the germline V gene are SGHDN and FVKESK. This CDR3 is 18 amino acids long. In nucleotides, the CDR3 is TGTGCCAGCAGCCAAGCTATTGGCGGAGGGGAAAGCTCCTACGAGCAGTACTTC. Translating gives CASSQAIGGGESSYEQYF.

This chain links TRBV28 with TRBJ2-7; no definite D call. Per germline, CDR1 MDHEN and CDR2 SYDVKM. CDR3 size: 17 residues. V gave up 2 bases and J gave up 2 bases, with 19 bases separating them. The CDR3 sequence: CASSLGGVPRSTYEQYF. Here the CDR3 DNA reads TGTGCCAGCAGTTTAGGCGGTGTACCGCGGTCTACCTACGAGCAGTACTTC.

V gene TRBV29-1 combines with J gene TRBJ2-3; 8 nucleotides agree with TRBD1. Germline V gene sequence: CDR1 SQVTM, CDR2 ANQGSEA. J lost 6 bases, V lost 0 bases, and 5 bases had no gene match. The length of the CDR3 is 14 residues. The CDR3 nucleotides read TGCAGCGTTGAAGACAGGGGGCGGGATGATACGCAGTATTTT. It encodes CSVEDRGRDDTQYF.

The chain is built from TRBV29-1 and TRBJ2-7, with D maybe TRBD1 (5 bases). Germline CDR1 reads SQVTM; CDR2 reads ANQGSEA. The CDR3 extends over 15 amino acids. Trimming cost V 4 bases and J 0 bases, with 16 bases left between them. The CDR3 region is CSVVPTGPSSYEQYF. The CDR3 DNA follows: TGCAGCGTTGTCCCCACAGGTCCCAGCTCCTACGAGCAGTACTTC.

The rearrangement uses TRBV5-3 and TRBJ2-2; 8 nucleotides line up with TRBD2. TRBV5-3 carries the ORF label, with uncertain function. The CDR3 has 19 residues. The J segment lost 2 bases and the V segment lost 0 bases, leaving 12 bases of the junction unmatched. As DNA, the CDR3 is TGTGCCAGAAGCTTGGAGGGACGCCTACTAGCGGATAACACCGGGGAGCTGTTTTTT. Translation gives CARSLEGRLLADNTGELFF.

The chain couples TRBV7-8 to TRBJ2-2, with TRBD1 identical over 7 bases. Per the germline V gene, CDR1 is SGHVS and CDR2 is FQNEAQ. CDR3 length: 15 residues. Trimming removed 5 bases from V and 6 bases from J; junction bases left unmatched: 9. The CDR3 protein is CASSIRQGPSGELFF. For the CDR3, the DNA is TGTGCCAGCAGCATACGACAGGGCCCTTCCGGGGAGCTGTTTTTT.